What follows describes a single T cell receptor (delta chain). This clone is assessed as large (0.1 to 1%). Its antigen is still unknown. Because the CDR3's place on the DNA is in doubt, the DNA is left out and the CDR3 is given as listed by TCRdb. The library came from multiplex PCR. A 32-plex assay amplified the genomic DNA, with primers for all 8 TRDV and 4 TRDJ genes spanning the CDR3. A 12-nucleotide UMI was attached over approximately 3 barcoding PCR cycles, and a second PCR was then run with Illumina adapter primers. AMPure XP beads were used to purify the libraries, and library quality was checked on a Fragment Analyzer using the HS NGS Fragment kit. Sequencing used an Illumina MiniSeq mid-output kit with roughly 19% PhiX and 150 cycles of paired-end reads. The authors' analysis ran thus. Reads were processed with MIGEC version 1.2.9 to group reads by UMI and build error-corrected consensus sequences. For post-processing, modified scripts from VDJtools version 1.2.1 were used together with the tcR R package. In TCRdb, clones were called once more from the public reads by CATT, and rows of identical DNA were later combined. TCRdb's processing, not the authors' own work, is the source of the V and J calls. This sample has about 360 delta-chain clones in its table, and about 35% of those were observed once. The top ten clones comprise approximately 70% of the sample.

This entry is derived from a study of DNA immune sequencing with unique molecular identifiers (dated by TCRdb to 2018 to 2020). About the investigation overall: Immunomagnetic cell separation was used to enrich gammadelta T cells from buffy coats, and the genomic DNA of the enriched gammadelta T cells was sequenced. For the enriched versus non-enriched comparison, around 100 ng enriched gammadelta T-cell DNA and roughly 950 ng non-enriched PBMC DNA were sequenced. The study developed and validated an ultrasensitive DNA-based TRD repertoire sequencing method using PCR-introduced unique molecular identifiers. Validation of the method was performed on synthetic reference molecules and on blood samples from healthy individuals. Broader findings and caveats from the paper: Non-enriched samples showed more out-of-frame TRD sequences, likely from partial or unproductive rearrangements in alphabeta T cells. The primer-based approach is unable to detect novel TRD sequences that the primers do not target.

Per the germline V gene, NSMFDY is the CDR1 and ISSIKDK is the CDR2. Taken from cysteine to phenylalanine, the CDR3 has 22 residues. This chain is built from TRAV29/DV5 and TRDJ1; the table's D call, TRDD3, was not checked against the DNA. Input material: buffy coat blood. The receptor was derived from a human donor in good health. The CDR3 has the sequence CSVLLCSKRLFTGGYAAQGLIF.